A selection of T cell receptor beta chains follows, all from one sample in a study of T-cell memory formation after mild COVID-19. TCRdb reanalysed the 5' RACE reads using MiXCR and keeps one entry per CDR3 protein. The table has approximately 150,000 distinct CDR3 sequences, approximately 15% seen once. Sequencing used PBMCs or a T cell subset sorted from them (not recorded which). These receptors all stem from an adult woman who had mild COVID-19 (a few samples of this study predate the infection). Cell type and time point are not known. Each CDR3 is given with its conserved first and last residue. A D gene is named only where the DNA matches it firmly. Only part of the rows carry a size: once, few, many, or a class if the clone is expanded.

few,TRBD2,TRBJ2-1,TRBV12-3/TRBV12-4,CASSSRGGAKNNEQFF,TGTGCCAGCAGTTCCCGCGGGGGGGCCAAGAACAATGAGCAGTTCTTC
NA,TRBD2,TRBJ2-7,TRBV28,CSSSRSGKGYEQYF,TGTTCCAGCAGCCGCAGCGGGAAAGGGTACGAGCAGTACTTC
few,NA,TRBJ2-1,TRBV11-1,CASSFLPGNEQFF,TGTGCCAGCAGCTTCCTGCCTGGGAATGAGCAGTTCTTC
NA,NA,TRBJ2-2,TRBV27,CASSQTPGPNTGELFF,TGTGCCAGCAGTCAAACTCCGGGACCCAACACCGGGGAGCTGTTTTTT
many,TRBD2,TRBJ2-1,TRBV20-1,CSARSDGTSGSVRSSEQFF,TGCAGTGCTAGGTCTGATGGGACTAGCGGGAGTGTTCGGTCGAGTGAGCAGTTCTTC
NA,NA,TRBJ2-3,TRBV27,CASSLWQGVTDTQYF,TGTGCCAGCAGTTTATGGCAGGGTGTCACAGATACGCAGTATTTT
NA,TRBD2,TRBJ2-1,TRBV12-3/TRBV12-4,CASSFSGGEQFF,TGTGCCAGCAGTTTTAGCGGGGGGGAGCAGTTCTTC
NA,NA,TRBJ1-3,TRBV20-1,CSARVPGATGNTIYF,TGCAGTGCTAGAGTCCCAGGGGCGACTGGAAACACCATATATTTT
few,NA,TRBJ1-1,TRBV6-6,CASSYSGGLNTEAFF,TGTGCCAGCAGTTACTCAGGAGGGCTCAACACTGAAGCTTTCTTT
NA,TRBD1,TRBJ2-1,TRBV11-2,CASSSRQGGSYNEQFF,TGTGCCAGCAGCTCTCGACAGGGGGGTTCCTACAATGAGCAGTTCTTC
NA,NA,TRBJ2-7,TRBV12-3/TRBV12-4,CASRAGGFEQYF,TGTGCCAGCAGGGCAGGTGGATTCGAGCAGTACTTC
NA,TRBD1,TRBJ2-7,TRBV5-1,CASSLGTGLHEQYF,TGCGCCAGCAGCTTGGGGACAGGGTTGCACGAGCAGTACTTC
few,NA,TRBJ1-1,TRBV2,CASSEHFGALNTEAFF,TGTGCCAGCAGTGAACATTTCGGGGCGCTGAACACTGAAGCTTTCTTT